Listed here are 5 T cell receptor beta chains from one sample, sequenced in a study of blood T cell repertoires in COVID-19. Method: immunoSEQ multiplex PCR; TCRdb's copy keeps in-frame clones and lacks some. Of 200,000 to 300,000 clones detected, around 86% appear once; the ten largest clones hold 3% to 4%. Sample: PBMCs or T cells enriched from blood (not recorded which). These receptors were collected from a woman between 40 and 55 years old with acute COVID-19.

For this clone: An end of the junction differs from the germline gene, which may be a read error. The rearrangement links TRBV5-1 to TRBJ2-4, with TRBD1 as a possible D gene (6 bases). The CDR3 length is 14 residues. Germline V lookup: CDR1 SGHRS, CDR2 YFSETQ. The CDR3 coding sequence is TGCGCCAGCAGCTTGGAAGGAGGTCGGGACATGTGGAACTTC. Translating gives CASSLEGGRDMWNF.

The chain employs TRBV11-3 and TRBJ1-5; no definite D call. Trimming removed 0 bases from V and 3 bases from J, with 3 bases in between. Germline loops: CDR1 SGHNT, CDR2 YENEEA. The CDR3 contains 13 residues. The CDR3 bases are TGTGCCAGCAGCTTAGACAACAATCAGCCCCAGCATTTT. Translation gives CASSLDNNQPQHF.

Regarding this clone: Different DNA sequences within this sample yield the same CDR3. This chain uses TRBV11-3 with TRBJ2-1, with unresolved D. Trimming left V 1 base short and J 4 bases short, with 8 bases between. Looked up from germline, CDR1 is SGHNT and CDR2 is YENEEA. The CDR3 length is 14 residues. CDR3 coding DNA: TGTGCCAGCAGCTTAGCGAGTAGTTACAATGAGCAGTTCTTC. Translating it yields CASSLASSYNEQFF.

The chain uses TRBV5-1 and TRBJ2-5; TRBD2 is a possible D gene (6 bases). Trimming pared 7 bases from V and 7 bases from J, leaving 17 bases between. This CDR3 is 13 amino acids long. CDR1 SGHRS and CDR2 YFSETQ come from the germline V gene. CDR3 in DNA: TGCGCCAGCCCCCCCGGGGGTGCAGGGACCCAGTACTTC. It translates to CASPPGGAGTQYF. Full variable domain (remainder filled in from reference TRBV5-1 and TRBJ2-5): KAGVTQTPRYLIKTRGQQVTLSCSPISGHRSVSWYQQTPGQGLQFLFEYFSETQRNKGNFPGRFSGRQFSNSRSEMNVSTLELGDSALYLCASPPGGAGTQYFGPGTRLLVL.

V and J are TRBV7-6 and TRBJ1-6; the D is unclear. The germline V gene has CDR1 SGHVS and CDR2 FNYEAQ. Deletions cut 1 base from V and 0 bases from J, with 10 bases between. The CDR3 runs to 17 residues. CDR3 sequence reads: CASSLGPGSSYNSPLHF. DNA of the CDR3: TGTGCCAGCAGCTTAGGTCCAGGCAGCTCCTATAATTCACCCCTCCACTTT.